This T cell receptor (beta chain) is drawn from a study of cytomegalovirus exposure and HLA in healthy donors. Points from the study as a whole: Most CMV-associated TCR beta chains were later found to appear HLA-restricted. Presence/absence results assume similar sequencing depth per donor, which may not hold. TCR beta V- and J-gene trimming was later associated with a missense DCLRE1C variant. Upon later analysis, HLA-associated TCR beta chains proved more clonally expanded than other, equally common chains.

Both 60 Vbeta primers and 13 Jbeta primers went into the PCR. The assay was immunoSEQ multiplex PCR, and TCRdb's table has in-frame clones only and misses some. The sample has more than 85,000 clones, approximately 63% seen once. As concerns this clone: Its matching antigen is unknown.

From germline, CDR1 is LNHDA and CDR2 SQIVND (reference sequence). V lost 5 bases and J lost 0; bases outside the gene matches: 9. The CDR3 runs to 17 residues. The sample comprised PBMCs. This clonotype originated in a woman aged 30 to 39 in good health and CMV-seronegative. The chain recombines TRBV19 with TRBJ1-5, with 8 bases identical to TRBD1. In DNA, the CDR3 is TGTGCCAGTAGTCAGTCAGGGGGCCCCTATAGCAATCAGCCCCAGCATTTT. Encoded protein: CASSQSGGPYSNQPQHF.